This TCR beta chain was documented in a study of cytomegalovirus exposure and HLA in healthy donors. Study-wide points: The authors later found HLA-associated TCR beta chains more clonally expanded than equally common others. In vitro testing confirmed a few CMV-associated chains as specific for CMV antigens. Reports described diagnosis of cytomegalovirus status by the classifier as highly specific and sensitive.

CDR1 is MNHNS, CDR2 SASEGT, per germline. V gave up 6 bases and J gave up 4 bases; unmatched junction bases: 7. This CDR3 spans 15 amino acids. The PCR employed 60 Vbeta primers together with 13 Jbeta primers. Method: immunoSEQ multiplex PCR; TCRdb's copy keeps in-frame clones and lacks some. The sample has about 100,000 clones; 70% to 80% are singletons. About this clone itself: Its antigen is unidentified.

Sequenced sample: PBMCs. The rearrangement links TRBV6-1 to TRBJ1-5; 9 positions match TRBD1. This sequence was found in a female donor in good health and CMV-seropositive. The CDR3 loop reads CASRDSTGGNQPQHF. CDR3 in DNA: TGTGCCAGCAGGGATTCGACAGGGGGTAATCAGCCCCAGCATTTT.